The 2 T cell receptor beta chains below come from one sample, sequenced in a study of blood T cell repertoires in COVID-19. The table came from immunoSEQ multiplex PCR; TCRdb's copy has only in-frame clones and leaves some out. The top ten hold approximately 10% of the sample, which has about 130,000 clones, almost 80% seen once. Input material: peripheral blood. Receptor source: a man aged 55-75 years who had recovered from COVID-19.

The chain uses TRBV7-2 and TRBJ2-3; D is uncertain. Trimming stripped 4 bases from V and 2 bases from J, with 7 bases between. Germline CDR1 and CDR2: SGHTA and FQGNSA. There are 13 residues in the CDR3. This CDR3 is CASSSPHTDTQYF. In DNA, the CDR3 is TGTGCCAGCAGCTCCCCACACACAGATACGCAGTATTTT.

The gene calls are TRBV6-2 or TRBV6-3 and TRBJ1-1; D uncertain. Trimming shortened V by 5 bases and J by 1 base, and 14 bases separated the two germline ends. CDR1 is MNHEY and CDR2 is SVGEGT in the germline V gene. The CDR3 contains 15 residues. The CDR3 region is CASSHSSSQNTEAFF. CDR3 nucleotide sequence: TGTGCCAGCAGTCACAGCTCCAGTCAGAACACTGAAGCTTTCTTT.